The 23 T cell receptor beta chains presented below share a single source sample, sequenced in a study of Ad26.COV2.S vaccination and SARS-CoV-2 variants. Measured with immunoSEQ multiplex PCR; TCRdb has only the in-frame clones, and not every one. The sample includes approximately 300,000 clones, about 82% of them seen just once. Sample treatment: approximately 18 received Ad26.COV2.S at low or high dose, single or two shots; a few received placebo; per-sample allocation not given. The study sampled participants on day 63 after the first vaccine or placebo injection. The input for sequencing was peripheral blood, taken in a trial of Ad26.COV2.S vaccine versus placebo. All receptors derive from a person between 18 and 65 years old who received the Ad26.COV2.S COVID-19 vaccine or a placebo.

The J gene is TRBJ1-2, the V gene TRBV12-3 or TRBV12-4, with 7 bases aligning to TRBD1. Trimming cost V 7 bases and J 6 bases; bases outside gene matches: 5. The CDR3 loop spans 12 amino acids. CDR3 protein: CASTRQGHGYTF. CDR3 bases: TGTGCCAGCACCAGACAGGGCCATGGCTACACCTTC.

This chain uses TRBV5-5 with TRBJ1-4; D gene uncertain. Germline V CDR1 and CDR2: SGHKS, YYEKEE (reference sequence). V was pared by 0 bases and J by 8 bases, with 14 bases between. The CDR3 sequence is 15 residues long. The CDR3 sequence: CASSLDSYYREKLFF. In DNA, the CDR3 is TGTGCCAGCAGCTTGGACAGCTACTACCGGGAAAAACTGTTTTTT.

A single count supports this clone. This same CDR3 is encoded by further DNA sequences in the sample. The V call is TRBV19, the J call TRBJ2-1, with 9 bases lining up with TRBD2. This CDR3 has 15 residues. Germline V CDR1 and CDR2: LNHDA, SQIVND (reference sequence). V shed 3 bases, J shed 3 bases, and the junction held 3 bases outside the gene matches. The CDR3 protein is CASSIGAGGYNEQFF. The CDR3 coding sequence is TGTGCCAGTAGTATTGGAGCGGGGGGCTACAATGAGCAGTTCTTC.

The V and J genes are TRBV6-5 and TRBJ1-2; the match to TRBD1 covers 10 bases. The V segment lost 8 bases and the J segment 7 bases; nucleotides outside the gene matches: 13. Germline V CDR1 and CDR2: MNHEY, SVGAGI. CDR3 length equals 15 residues. In DNA, the CDR3 is TGTGCCAGCCTCCGAAGACAGGGGGCTTCTGGTGGCTACACCTTC. Encoded protein: CASLRRQGASGGYTF.

The genes are TRBV3-1 (or the pseudogene TRBV3-2) and TRBJ2-1, with 7 bases matching TRBD2. This CDR3 comprises 17 residues. Per the germline V gene, CDR1 is LGHDT and CDR2 is YNNKEL (reference sequence). J lost 4 bases, V lost 5 bases, and 14 bases had no gene match. CDR3 DNA: TGTGCCAGCAGCTCCAAGAAGGGAGCGGGGAAGTACAATGAGCAGTTCTTC. It is translated as CASSSKKGAGKYNEQFF.

Notes on this clone: The sample contains more than one DNA sequence encoding this CDR3. The CDR3 sequence is CASSLAGAYEQYF. The CDR3 nucleotides read TGTGCCAGCAGCTTAGCCGGCGCCTACGAGCAGTACTTC. This chain uses TRBV7-9 with TRBJ2-7; D is undetermined. The germline V gene encodes CDR1 SEHNR and CDR2 FQNEAQ (reference sequence). Trimming removed 0 bases from V and 2 bases from J, with 5 bases in between. The CDR3 consists of 13 residues.

The CDR3 loop reads CSVDTGANVLTF. The CDR3 coding sequence is TGCAGCGTTGATACAGGGGCCAACGTCCTGACTTTC. The chain employs TRBV29-1 and TRBJ2-6; no clear D. The CDR3 is made up of 12 amino acids. CDR1 is SQVTM and CDR2 is ANQGSEA in the germline V gene. The V end was cut by 3 bases, the J end by 4 bases, with 4 bases between.

The CDR3 DNA is TGTGCCAGTAGTATTAGGGGAAACGGAAAACTGTTTTTT. Protein product: CASSIRGNGKLFF. The V call is TRBV19, the J call TRBJ1-4, with a possible D match to TRBD1 (5 bases). Germline V lookup: CDR1 LNHDA, CDR2 SQIVND (reference sequence). This CDR3 comprises 13 residues. The germline V and J ends were trimmed by 3 bases and 10 bases, with 12 bases remaining between them.

The chain uses TRBV6-4 and TRBJ1-6; D unresolved. Germline-derived CDR1 and CDR2 are MRHNA and SNTAGT. Deletions cut 4 bases from V and 15 bases from J, with 16 bases between. CDR3 length: 13 amino acids. Here the CDR3 DNA reads TGTGCCAGCAGTGCGGAAGTGGGGTCCCTCCTCCACTTT. This translates into CASSAEVGSLLHF.

As for this clone: Other nucleotide sequences from this sample produce the same CDR3. V gene TRBV7-9 combines with J gene TRBJ2-1, with a weak D call TRBD2 (6 bases). CDR1 is SEHNR, CDR2 FQNEAQ, per germline (reference sequence). The CDR3 is made up of 11 amino acids. Trimming cost V 5 bases and J 7 bases, with 6 bases left between them. In DNA, the CDR3 is TGTGCCAGCAGCCGGGAGAATGAGCAGTTCTTC. Encoded protein: CASSRENEQFF.

This clone was detected ten times or more. V gene TRBV7-2 combines with J gene TRBJ2-3; 9 positions agree with TRBD2. In germline, CDR1 is SGHTA, CDR2 FQGNSA. After removal of 1 base from V and 4 bases from J, the junction contained 6 bases not matched to a gene. This CDR3 is 16 amino acids long. The CDR3 DNA follows: TGTGCCAGCAGCTTAGTGGGGACTAGCATCGCAGATACGCAGTATTTT. Translating it yields CASSLVGTSIADTQYF.

The J gene is TRBJ2-1, the V gene TRBV3-1 (or the pseudogene TRBV3-2), with no clear D. V dropped 1 base and J dropped 8 bases, with 6 bases sitting between them. Germline CDR1 LGHDT, CDR2 YNNKEL (reference sequence). The CDR3 contains 12 residues. The chain's CDR3 is CASSQGGHEQFF. The CDR3 nucleotides read TGTGCCAGCAGCCAAGGCGGCCATGAGCAGTTCTTC.

V gene TRBV24-1 combines with J gene TRBJ2-5; TRBD1 matches 11 bases. Trimming took 11 bases from V and 5 from J; bases not matched to a gene: 6. CDR1 KGHDR and CDR2 SFDVKD come from the germline V gene. The CDR3 has 13 residues. In nucleotides, the CDR3 is TGTGCCATCGGACAGGGGGCCGGGGAGACCCAGTACTTC. It encodes CAIGQGAGETQYF.

In DNA, the CDR3 is TGCAGCGTAATATCCGGGACGTCCTACGAGCAGTACTTC. Its protein product is CSVISGTSYEQYF. The chain is built from TRBV29-1 and TRBJ2-7; D tentatively fits TRBD1 or TRBD2 (5 bases each). The V gene lost 6 bases and the J gene lost 1 base, with 13 bases spanning the gap. The germline V gene encodes CDR1 SQVTM and CDR2 ANQGSEA. The CDR3 totals 13 residues.

This chain uses TRBV27 with TRBJ1-1; 8 bases match TRBD1. CDR3 length: 18 amino acids. Trimming cost V 6 bases and J 0 bases; bases outside gene matches: 15. CDR1 and CDR2 (germline): MNHEY, SMNVEV (reference sequence). CDR3 residues: CASSPSPDRGYLNTEAFF. CDR3 DNA: TGTGCCAGCAGCCCATCCCCCGACAGGGGTTATTTGAACACTGAAGCTTTCTTT.

This chain joins TRBV2 and TRBJ2-1; D perhaps matches TRBD2 (5 bases). The germline CDR1 and CDR2 sequences are SNHLY and FYNNEI. Trimming cost V 3 bases and J 10 bases, with 7 bases left between them. The length of the CDR3 is 11 residues. The CDR3 nucleotides read TGTGCCAGCAGTGACACTAGGGAGCAGTTCTTC. Its protein product is CASSDTREQFF. The full variable domain, its missing parts supplied by reference TRBV2 and TRBJ2-1, is EPEVTQTPSHQVTQMGQEVILRCVPISNHLYFYWYRQILGQKVEFLVSFYNNEISEKSEIFDDQFSVERPDGSNFTLKIRSTKLEDSAMYFCASSDTREQFFGPGTRLTVL.

The chain carries TRBV5-6 and TRBJ2-3; D call uncertain. Germline values: CDR1 SGHDT, CDR2 YYEEEE. The CDR3 spans 16 residues. V shed 1 base and J shed 2 bases, with 14 bases lying between them. Here the CDR3 reads CASSLLAGTPTDTQYF. The CDR3 nucleotides read TGTGCCAGCAGCTTGTTGGCAGGTACGCCCACAGATACGCAGTATTTT.

The chain carries TRBV20-1 and TRBJ1-6, with D maybe TRBD1 (6 bases). In germline, CDR1 is DFQATT, CDR2 SNEGSKA (reference sequence). V lost 6 bases, J lost 18 bases, and 18 bases lay in between. This CDR3 spans 11 amino acids. In DNA, the CDR3 is TGCAGTGCCAGCGAGCTCGGGACACACCACTTT. As protein: CSASELGTHHF.

This chain joins TRBV28 and TRBJ1-4; perhaps TRBD1 as D (6 bases). CDR1 MDHEN and CDR2 SYDVKM come from the germline V gene. V was cut by 4 bases and J by 8 bases, with 14 bases left in between. The CDR3 runs to 14 residues. The CDR3 loop is CASSYRVINEKLFF. DNA for the CDR3: TGTGCCAGCAGTTACAGGGTGATTAACGAAAAACTGTTTTTT.

This clone was recorded only once. The chain uses TRBV5-1 and TRBJ2-5; 16 nucleotides match TRBD2. V shed 3 bases and J 5 bases; nucleotides not matched to a gene: 10. Germline assignment: CDR1 SGHRS and CDR2 YFSETQ. CDR3 length: 18 residues. CDR3 sequence reads: CASSSPPGTSGGAETQYF. In DNA, the CDR3 is TGCGCCAGCAGCTCACCGCCCGGGACTAGCGGGGGGGCGGAGACCCAGTACTTC.

The chain links TRBV5-1 to TRBJ2-5; TRBD1 might be the D (5 bases). Per germline, CDR1 SGHRS and CDR2 YFSETQ. The CDR3 covers 14 residues. The V gene lost 1 base and the J gene lost 5 bases, with 12 bases spanning the gap. The CDR3 region is CASSLFQGPETQYF. The CDR3 nucleotides are TGCGCCAGCAGCTTGTTCCAGGGCCCGGAGACCCAGTACTTC.

The gene calls are TRBV27 and TRBJ2-3; no definite D call. The germline V gene has CDR1 MNHEY and CDR2 SMNVEV (reference sequence). Deletions cut 5 bases from V and 3 bases from J, with 9 bases between. This CDR3 comprises 13 residues. DNA for the CDR3: TGTGCCAGCAGTAATAAGGCGACAGATACGCAGTATTTT. This translates into CASSNKATDTQYF.

On this clone: Additional DNA sequences in this sample encode the identical CDR3. The chain combines TRBV7-3 with TRBJ1-6; 7 bases match TRBD1. Germline V lookup: CDR1 SGHTA, CDR2 FQGTGA. Trimming removed 5 bases from V and 7 bases from J; junction bases left unmatched: 2. This CDR3 region has 13 residues. Written as DNA, the CDR3 is TGTGCCAGCAGCCCGGACAGGAATTCACCCCTCCACTTT. Translated: CASSPDRNSPLHF.